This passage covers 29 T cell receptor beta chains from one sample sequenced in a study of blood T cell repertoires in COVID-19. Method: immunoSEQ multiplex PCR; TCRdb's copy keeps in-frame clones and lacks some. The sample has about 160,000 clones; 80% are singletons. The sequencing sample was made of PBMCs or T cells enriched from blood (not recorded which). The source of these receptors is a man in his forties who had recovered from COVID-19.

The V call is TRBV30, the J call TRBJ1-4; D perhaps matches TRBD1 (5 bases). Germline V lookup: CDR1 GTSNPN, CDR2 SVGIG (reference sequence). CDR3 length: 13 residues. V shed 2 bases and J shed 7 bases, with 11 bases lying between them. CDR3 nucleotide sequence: TGTGCCTGGAGTACTCAGGGCGGTGAAAAACTGTTTTTT. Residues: CAWSTQGGEKLFF.

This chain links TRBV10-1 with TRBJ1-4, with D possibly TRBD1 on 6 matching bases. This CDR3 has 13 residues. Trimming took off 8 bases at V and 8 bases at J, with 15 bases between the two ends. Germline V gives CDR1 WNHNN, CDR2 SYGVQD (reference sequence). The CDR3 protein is CASARTVGEKLFF. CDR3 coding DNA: TGCGCCAGCGCCAGGACAGTAGGAGAAAAACTGTTTTTT.

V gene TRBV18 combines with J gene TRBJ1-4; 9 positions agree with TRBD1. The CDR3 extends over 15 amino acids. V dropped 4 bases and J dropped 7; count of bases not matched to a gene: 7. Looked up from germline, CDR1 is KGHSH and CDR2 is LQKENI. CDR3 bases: TGTGCCAGCTCACGTACAGGGGGCGACAGTGAAAAACTGTTTTTT. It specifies CASSRTGGDSEKLFF.

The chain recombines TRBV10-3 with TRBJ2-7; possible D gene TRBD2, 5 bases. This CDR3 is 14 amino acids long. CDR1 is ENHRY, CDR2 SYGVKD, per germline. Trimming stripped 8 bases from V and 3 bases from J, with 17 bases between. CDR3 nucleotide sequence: TGTGCCATCGGACTGTTGGCGAGCGACTACGAGCAGTACGTC. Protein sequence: CAIGLLASDYEQYV.

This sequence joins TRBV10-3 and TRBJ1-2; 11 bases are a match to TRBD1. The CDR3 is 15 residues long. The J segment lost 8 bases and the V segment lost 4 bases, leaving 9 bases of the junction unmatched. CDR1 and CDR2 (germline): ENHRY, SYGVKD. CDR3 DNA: TGTGCCATCAGTGCCCCGAGCGGGACAGGGGGAGGCTACACCTTC. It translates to CAISAPSGTGGGYTF.

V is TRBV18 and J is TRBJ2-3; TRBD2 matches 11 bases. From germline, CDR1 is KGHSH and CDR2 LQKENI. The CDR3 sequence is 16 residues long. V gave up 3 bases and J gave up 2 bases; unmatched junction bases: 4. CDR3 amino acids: CASSPLAGGSTDTQYF. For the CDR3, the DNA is TGTGCCAGCTCACCCTTAGCGGGGGGGTCCACAGATACGCAGTATTTT. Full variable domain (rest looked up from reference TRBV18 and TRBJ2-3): NAGVMQNPRHLVRRRGQEARLRCSPMKGHSHVYWYRQLPEEGLKFMVYLQKENIIDESGMPKERFSAEFPKEGPSILRIQQVVRGDSAAYFCASSPLAGGSTDTQYFGPGTRLTVL.

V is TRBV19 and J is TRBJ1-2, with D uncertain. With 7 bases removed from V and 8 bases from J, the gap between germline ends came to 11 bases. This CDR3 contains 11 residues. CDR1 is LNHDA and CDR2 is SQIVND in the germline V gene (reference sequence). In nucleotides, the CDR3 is TGTGCCAGTAAAAGCGGGTACGGCTACACCTTC. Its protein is CASKSGYGYTF.

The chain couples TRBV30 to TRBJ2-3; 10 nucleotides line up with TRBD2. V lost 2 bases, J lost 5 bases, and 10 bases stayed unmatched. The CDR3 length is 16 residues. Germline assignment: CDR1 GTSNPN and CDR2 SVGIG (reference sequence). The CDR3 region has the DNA TGTGCCTGGAGTTCTGGGAGCGGGGGGGCCGGAGATACGCAGTATTTT. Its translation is CAWSSGSGGAGDTQYF. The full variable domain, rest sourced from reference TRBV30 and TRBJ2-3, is SQTIHQWPATLVQPVGSPLSLECTVEGTSNPNLYWYRQAAGRGLQLLFYSVGIGQISSEVPQNLSASRPQDRQFILSSKKLLLSDSGFYLCAWSSGSGGAGDTQYFGPGTRLTVL.

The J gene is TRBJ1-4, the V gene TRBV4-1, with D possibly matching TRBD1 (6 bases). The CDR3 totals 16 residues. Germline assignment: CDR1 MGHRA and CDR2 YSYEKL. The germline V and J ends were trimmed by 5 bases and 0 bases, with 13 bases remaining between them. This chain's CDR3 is CASSATGFATNEKLFF. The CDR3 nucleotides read TGCGCCAGCAGCGCTACAGGGTTTGCAACTAATGAAAAACTGTTTTTT.

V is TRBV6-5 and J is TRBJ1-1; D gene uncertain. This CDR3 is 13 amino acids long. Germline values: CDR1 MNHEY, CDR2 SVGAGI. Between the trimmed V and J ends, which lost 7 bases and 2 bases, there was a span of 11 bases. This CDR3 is CASMELYNTEAFF. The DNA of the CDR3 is TGTGCCAGCATGGAGCTTTATAACACTGAAGCTTTCTTT.

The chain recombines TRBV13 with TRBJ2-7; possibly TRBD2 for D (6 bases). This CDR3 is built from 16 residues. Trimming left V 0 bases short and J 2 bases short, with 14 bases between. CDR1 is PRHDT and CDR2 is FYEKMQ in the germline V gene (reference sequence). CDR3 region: CASSLGYQRVPYEQYF. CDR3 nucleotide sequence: TGTGCCAGCAGCTTAGGGTACCAGCGGGTTCCCTACGAGCAGTACTTC. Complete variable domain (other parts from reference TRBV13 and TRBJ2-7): AAGVIQSPRHLIKEKRETATLKCYPIPRHDTVYWYQQGPGQDPQFLISFYEKMQSDKGSIPDRFSAQQFSDYHSELNMSSLELGDSALYFCASSLGYQRVPYEQYFGPGTRLTVT.

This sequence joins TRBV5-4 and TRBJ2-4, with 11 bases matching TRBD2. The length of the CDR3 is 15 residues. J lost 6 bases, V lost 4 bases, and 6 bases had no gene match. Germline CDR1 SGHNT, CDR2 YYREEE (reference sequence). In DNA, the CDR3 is TGTGCCAGCAGCGCCCCCGGGACTAGCGGAAACATTCAGTACTTC. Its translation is CASSAPGTSGNIQYF.

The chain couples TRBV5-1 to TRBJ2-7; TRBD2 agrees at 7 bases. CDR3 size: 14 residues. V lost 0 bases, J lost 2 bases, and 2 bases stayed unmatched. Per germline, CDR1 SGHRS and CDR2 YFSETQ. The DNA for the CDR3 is TGCGCCAGCAGCTTGGGAGCGGGGCCCTACGAGCAGTACGTC. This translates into CASSLGAGPYEQYV.

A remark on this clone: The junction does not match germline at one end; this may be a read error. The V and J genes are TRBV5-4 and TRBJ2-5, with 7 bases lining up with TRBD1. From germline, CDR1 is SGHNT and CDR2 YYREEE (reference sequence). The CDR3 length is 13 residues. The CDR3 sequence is CASSLPPQGVLHF. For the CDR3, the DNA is TGTGCCAGCAGCTTGCCTCCCCAGGGGGTCCTTCACTTC.

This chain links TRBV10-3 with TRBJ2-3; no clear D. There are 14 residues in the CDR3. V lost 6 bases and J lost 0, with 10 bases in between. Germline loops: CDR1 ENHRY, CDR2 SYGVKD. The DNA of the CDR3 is TGTGCCATCAGGAGCACCTCTAGCACAGATACGCAGTATTTT. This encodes CAIRSTSSTDTQYF.

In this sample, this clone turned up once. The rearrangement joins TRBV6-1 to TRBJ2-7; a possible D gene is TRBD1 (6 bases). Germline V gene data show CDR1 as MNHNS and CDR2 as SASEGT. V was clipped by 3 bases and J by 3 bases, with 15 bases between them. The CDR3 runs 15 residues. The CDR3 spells CASSELGHHHYEQYV. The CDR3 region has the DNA TGTGCCAGCAGTGAGTTGGGACACCACCACTACGAGCAGTACGTC.

The CDR3 region has the DNA TGTGCCAGCAGCGTAGGGGCAGGACAAAAAGAGACCCAGTACTTC. This translates into CASSVGAGQKETQYF. This chain connects TRBV9 to TRBJ2-5, with D perhaps matching TRBD1 (5 bases). Trimming shortened V by 0 bases and J by 3 bases, and 12 bases separated the two germline ends. This CDR3 has 15 residues. Germline values: CDR1 SGDLS, CDR2 YYNGEE.

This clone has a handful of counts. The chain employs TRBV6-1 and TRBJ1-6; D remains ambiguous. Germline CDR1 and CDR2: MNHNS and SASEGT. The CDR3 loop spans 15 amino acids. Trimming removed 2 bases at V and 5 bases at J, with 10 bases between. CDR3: CASSERRVDNSPLHF. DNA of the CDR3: TGTGCCAGCAGTGAACGGAGGGTTGATAATTCACCCCTCCACTTT.

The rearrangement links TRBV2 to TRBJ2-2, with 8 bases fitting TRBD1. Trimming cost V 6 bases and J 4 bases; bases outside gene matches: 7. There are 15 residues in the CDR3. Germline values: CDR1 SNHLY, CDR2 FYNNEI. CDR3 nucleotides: TGTGCCAGCAGCCAGACAGGGGTCGGCACCGGGGAGCTGTTTTTT. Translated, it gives CASSQTGVGTGELFF.

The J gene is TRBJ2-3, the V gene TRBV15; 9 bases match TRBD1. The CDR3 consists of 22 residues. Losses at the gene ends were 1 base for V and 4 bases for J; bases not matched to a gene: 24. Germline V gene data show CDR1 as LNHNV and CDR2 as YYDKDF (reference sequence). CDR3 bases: TGTGCCACCAGCAGAGTATGGGGTCGACTCGGGACAGGGAGTCACAGTTCAGATACGCAGTATTTT. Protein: CATSRVWGRLGTGSHSSDTQYF. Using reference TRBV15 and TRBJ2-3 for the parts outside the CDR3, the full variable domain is DAMVIQNPRYQVTQFGKPVTLSCSQTLNHNVMYWYQQKSSQAPKLLFHYYDKDFNNEADTPDNFQSRRPNTSFCFLDIRSPGLGDTAMYLCATSRVWGRLGTGSHSSDTQYFGPGTRLTVL.

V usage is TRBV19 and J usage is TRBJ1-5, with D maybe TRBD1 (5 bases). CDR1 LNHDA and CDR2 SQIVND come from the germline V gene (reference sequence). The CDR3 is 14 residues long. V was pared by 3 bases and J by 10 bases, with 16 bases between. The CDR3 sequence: CASSIPGGASPQHF. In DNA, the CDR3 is TGTGCCAGTAGTATCCCCGGGGGTGCGAGCCCCCAGCATTTT.

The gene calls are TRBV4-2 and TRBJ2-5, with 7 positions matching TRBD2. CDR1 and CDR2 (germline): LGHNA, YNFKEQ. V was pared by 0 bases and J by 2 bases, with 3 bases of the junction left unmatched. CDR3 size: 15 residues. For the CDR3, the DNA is TGTGCCAGCAGCCAAGATGGGGGGGAACAAGAGACCCAGTACTTC. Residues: CASSQDGGEQETQYF.

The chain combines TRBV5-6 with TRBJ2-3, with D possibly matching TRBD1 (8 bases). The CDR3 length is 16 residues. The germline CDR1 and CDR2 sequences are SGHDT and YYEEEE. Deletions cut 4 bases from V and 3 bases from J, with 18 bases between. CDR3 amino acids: CASSPQGGGFTDTQYF. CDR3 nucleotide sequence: TGTGCCAGCAGCCCACAGGGGGGGGGTTTTACAGATACGCAGTATTTT.

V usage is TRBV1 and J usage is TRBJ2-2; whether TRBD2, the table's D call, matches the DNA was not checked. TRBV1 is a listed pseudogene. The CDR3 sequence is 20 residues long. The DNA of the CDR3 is TGCACCAGCAGCCACCCCAGGACTAGCGGGGGGGCGACGAAGACCGGGGAGCTGTTTTTT. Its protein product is CTSSHPRTSGGATKTGELFF.

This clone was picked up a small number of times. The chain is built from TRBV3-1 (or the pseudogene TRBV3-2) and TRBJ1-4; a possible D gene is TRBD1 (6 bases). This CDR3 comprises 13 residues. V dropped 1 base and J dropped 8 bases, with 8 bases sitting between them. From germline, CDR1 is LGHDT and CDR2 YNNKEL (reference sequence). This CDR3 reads CASSQVGTEKLFF. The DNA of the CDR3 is TGTGCCAGCAGCCAAGTTGGGACAGAAAAACTGTTTTTT.

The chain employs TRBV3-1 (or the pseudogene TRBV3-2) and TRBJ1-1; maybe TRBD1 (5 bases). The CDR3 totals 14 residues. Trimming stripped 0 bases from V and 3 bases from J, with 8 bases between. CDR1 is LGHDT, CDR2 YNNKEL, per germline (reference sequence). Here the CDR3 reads CASSQEQGYTEAFF. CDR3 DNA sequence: TGTGCCAGCAGCCAAGAGCAGGGATACACTGAAGCTTTCTTT.

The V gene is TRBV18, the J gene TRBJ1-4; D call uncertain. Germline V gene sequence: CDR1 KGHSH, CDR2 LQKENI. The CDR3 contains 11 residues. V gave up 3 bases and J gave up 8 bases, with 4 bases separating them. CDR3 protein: CASSPGEKLFF. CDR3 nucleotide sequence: TGTGCCAGCTCACCTGGCGAAAAACTGTTTTTT.

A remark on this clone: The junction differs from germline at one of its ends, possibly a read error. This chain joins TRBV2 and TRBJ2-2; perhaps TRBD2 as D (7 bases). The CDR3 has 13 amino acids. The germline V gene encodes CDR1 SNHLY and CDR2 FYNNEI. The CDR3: CASSEARAGARIF. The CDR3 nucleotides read TGTGCCAGCAGTGAAGCTAGGGCGGGGGCCAGGATTTTT.

The CDR3 DNA is TGTGCCAGCAGTGAAACCCCCAGGGTTGGAGGGGGCTACACCTTC. Translating it yields CASSETPRVGGGYTF. This chain connects TRBV2 to TRBJ1-2, with D maybe TRBD1 (5 bases). CDR1 is SNHLY and CDR2 is FYNNEI in the germline V gene. The CDR3 runs 15 residues. Between the trimmed V and J ends, which lost 2 bases and 8 bases, there was a span of 18 bases. The variable domain in full, completed from reference TRBV2 and TRBJ1-2, reads EPEVTQTPSHQVTQMGQEVILRCVPISNHLYFYWYRQILGQKVEFLVSFYNNEISEKSEIFDDQFSVERPDGSNFTLKIRSTKLEDSAMYFCASSETPRVGGGYTFGSGTRLTVV.